The 12 T cell receptor beta chains presented below share a single source sample, sequenced in a study of CD4+ T cells in melanoma. Only in-frame clones appear in the TCRdb table, and some are missing; sequencing was by immunoSEQ multiplex PCR. The data show 110,000 to 150,000 clones, with approximately 91% seen just once and 1.5% to 1.7% held by the top ten. The receptors were sampled from a human donor with melanoma.

V and J are TRBV18 and TRBJ2-3; the D gene is possibly TRBD2 (5 bases). CDR1 and CDR2 (germline): KGHSH, LQKENI. The CDR3 sequence is 16 residues long. The V and J ends lost 1 base and 1 base respectively, with 12 bases between them. The CDR3: CASSPRRGDRTDTQYF. The CDR3 DNA reads as TGTGCCAGCTCACCACGACGGGGAGATCGCACAGATACGCAGTATTTT.

The chain joins TRBV7-3 to TRBJ2-3, with a possible D match to TRBD2 (7 bases). Germline V gene lookup returns CDR1 SGHTA and CDR2 FQGTGA. Trimming removed 5 bases at V and 1 base at J, with 13 bases between. This CDR3 has 15 amino acids. CDR3 protein: CASSPAGGRTDTQYF. The CDR3 region has the DNA TGTGCCAGCAGCCCTGCCGGGGGGCGCACAGATACGCAGTATTTT.

The genes are TRBV9 and TRBJ2-5; D gene unclear. V was trimmed by 5 bases and J by 7 bases, leaving 15 bases between them. CDR1 and CDR2 from the germline V gene are SGDLS and YYNGEE. This CDR3 contains 13 residues. The CDR3 reads CASSLTESGTQYF. DNA for the CDR3: TGTGCCAGCAGTTTAACGGAGAGTGGGACCCAGTACTTC.

The chain is built from TRBV19 and TRBJ1-3; TRBD1 might be the D (6 bases). Germline values: CDR1 LNHDA, CDR2 SQIVND (reference sequence). CDR3 length equals 14 residues. V was cut by 8 bases and J by 0 bases, with 11 bases left in between. The CDR3 spells CASGKGDSGNTIYF. DNA for the CDR3: TGTGCCAGTGGGAAGGGGGACTCTGGAAACACCATATATTTT.

The rearrangement uses TRBV7-9 and TRBJ2-7, with 9 nucleotides matching TRBD1. J was trimmed by 2 bases and V by 5 bases; bases with no gene match: 7. The CDR3 is 15 residues long. The germline gives CDR1 SEHNR, CDR2 FQNEAQ (reference sequence). DNA for the CDR3: TGTGCCAGCAGCAAATGGGACAGGGCTCCCTACGAGCAGTACTTC. Amino acids: CASSKWDRAPYEQYF.

The V call is TRBV11-2, the J call TRBJ1-4; 7 bases are shared with TRBD1. CDR3 length: 16 residues. Germline V CDR1 and CDR2: SGHAT, FQNNGV. V shed 3 bases, J shed 4 bases, and the junction held 8 bases outside the gene matches. The CDR3 DNA reads TGTGCCAGCAGCTTCGGACAGGCCGCAATTAATGAAAAACTGTTTTTT. Protein sequence: CASSFGQAAINEKLFF. The full variable domain, in which reference TRBV11-2 and TRBJ1-4 provide the parts outside the CDR3, is EAGVAQSPRYKIIEKRQSVAFWCNPISGHATLYWYQQILGQGPKLLIQFQNNGVVDDSQLPKDRFSAERLKGVDSTLKIQPAKLEDSAVYLCASSFGQAAINEKLFFGSGTQLSVL.

This chain connects TRBV9 to TRBJ1-6; no clear D. Trimming left V 3 bases short and J 2 bases short, with 12 bases between. Germline CDR1 SGDLS, CDR2 YYNGEE. The CDR3 extends over 16 amino acids. As DNA, the CDR3 is TGTGCCAGCAGCGCGTCCCCACCCACCTATAATTCACCCCTCCACTTT. It codes for CASSASPPTYNSPLHF.

In this sample, this clone turned up once. This rearrangement joins TRBV30 to TRBJ2-3, with TRBD2 matching over 7 bases. CDR1 GTSNPN and CDR2 SVGIG come from the germline V gene (reference sequence). The CDR3 totals 13 residues. Germline trimming cut 3 bases from V and 3 bases from J; bases unmatched to any gene: 3. CDR3 protein: CAWSVGGTDTQYF. CDR3 in DNA: TGTGCCTGGAGCGTGGGGGGGACAGATACGCAGTATTTT.

The chain is built from TRBV5-6 and TRBJ2-7; TRBD2 matches 8 bases. The length of the CDR3 is 14 residues. Per germline, CDR1 SGHDT and CDR2 YYEEEE. V shed 2 bases, J shed 5 bases, and the junction held 6 bases outside the gene matches. The CDR3 is CASSFLSGGDEQYF. In DNA, the CDR3 is TGTGCCAGCAGCTTTCTCTCGGGGGGGGACGAGCAGTACTTC.

The V call is TRBV2, the J call TRBJ1-5; D ambiguous. Between the trimmed V and J ends, which lost 1 base and 0 bases, there was a span of 1 base. Germline CDR1 is SNHLY and CDR2 is FYNNEI. There are 13 residues in the CDR3. CDR3 amino acids: CASSEVSNQPQHF. CDR3 sequence (DNA): TGTGCCAGCAGTGAAGTTAGCAATCAGCCCCAGCATTTT.

Points on this clone: The sample carries other DNA sequences with the same CDR3. The V gene is TRBV18, the J gene TRBJ2-3; D remains ambiguous. Trimming cost V 3 bases and J 2 bases, with 6 bases left between them. Germline values: CDR1 KGHSH, CDR2 LQKENI. This CDR3 is 13 amino acids long. The DNA for the CDR3 is TGTGCCAGCTCACCTAGCCTCACAGATACGCAGTATTTT. Translating gives CASSPSLTDTQYF.

This chain links TRBV5-1 with TRBJ2-5, with 11 positions matching TRBD2. The germline V gene has CDR1 SGHRS and CDR2 YFSETQ. The CDR3 runs 17 residues. With V trimmed by 4 bases and J by 2 bases, 10 bases remained unmatched. CDR3 bases: TGCGCCAGCAGCCCCCGCTCTAGCGGGGGGCGACAAGAGACCCAGTACTTC. Encoded protein: CASSPRSSGGRQETQYF.